This T cell receptor beta chain derives from a study of T cells after yellow fever vaccination. Across the study: For low cell numbers, libraries were made with SMART-Seq v4 Ultra Low Input. Study conclusions and caveats: Of the clonotypes, a small share occurred in both CD4 and CD8 compartments. Most primary-vaccination clones recurred post-booster (around 95% CD4, 88% CD8).

This clonotype was detected many times. Its antigen is undetermined. Production of TCR cDNA was by 5'RACE template switching, which also added a universal primer site and UMIs. Via MiXCR, TCRdb re-called the 5' RACE reads, giving one row per CDR3 protein. This sample has almost 70,000 distinct CDR3 sequences, with approximately 5.9% found just once. The CDR3 spans 16 residues. With 4 bases clipped from V and 0 bases from J, the junction kept 5 bases outside the gene matches. Germline V gene lookup returns CDR1 LGHDT and CDR2 YNNKEL (reference sequence). The V call is TRBV3-1, the J call TRBJ2-1; 8 bases are a match to TRBD2. The source of this sequence is a man in his late teens or twenties who received the YFV17D yellow fever vaccine. This material consisted of CD4+ T cells sorted from PBMCs, taken around 14 days after the first yellow fever vaccination. The CDR3 protein is CASSPSGTSSYNEQFF. The CDR3 nucleotides read TGTGCCAGCAGCCCTTCCGGGACTAGCTCCTACAATGAGCAGTTCTTC.